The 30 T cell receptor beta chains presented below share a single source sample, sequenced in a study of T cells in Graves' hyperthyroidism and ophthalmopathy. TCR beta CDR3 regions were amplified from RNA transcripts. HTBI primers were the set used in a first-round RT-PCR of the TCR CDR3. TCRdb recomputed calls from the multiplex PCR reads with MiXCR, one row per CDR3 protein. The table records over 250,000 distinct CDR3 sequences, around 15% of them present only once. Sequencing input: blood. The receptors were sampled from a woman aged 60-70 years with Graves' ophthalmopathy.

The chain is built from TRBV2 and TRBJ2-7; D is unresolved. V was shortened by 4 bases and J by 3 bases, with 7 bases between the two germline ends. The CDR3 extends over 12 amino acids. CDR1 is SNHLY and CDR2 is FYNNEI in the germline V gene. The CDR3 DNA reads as TGTGCCAGCAGTGTCCAGGTCTACGAGCAGTACTTC. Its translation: CASSVQVYEQYF.

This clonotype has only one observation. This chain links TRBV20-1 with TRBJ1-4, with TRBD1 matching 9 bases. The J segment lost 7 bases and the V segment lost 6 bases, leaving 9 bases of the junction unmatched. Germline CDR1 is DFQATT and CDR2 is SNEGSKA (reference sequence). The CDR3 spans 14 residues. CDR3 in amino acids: CSANTGGAGEKLFF. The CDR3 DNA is TGCAGTGCGAACACAGGGGGCGCAGGTGAAAAACTGTTTTTT.

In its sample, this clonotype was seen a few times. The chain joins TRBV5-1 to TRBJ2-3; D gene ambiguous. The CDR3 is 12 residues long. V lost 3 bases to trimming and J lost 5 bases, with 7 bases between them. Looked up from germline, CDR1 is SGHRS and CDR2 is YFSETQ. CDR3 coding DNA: TGCGCCAGCAGCTCGGCCCGAGATACGCAGTATTTT. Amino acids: CASSSARDTQYF.

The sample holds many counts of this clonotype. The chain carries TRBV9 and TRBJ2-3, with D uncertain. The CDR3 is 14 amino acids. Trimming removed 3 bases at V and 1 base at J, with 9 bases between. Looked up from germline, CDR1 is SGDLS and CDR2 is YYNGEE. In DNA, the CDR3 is TGTGCCAGCAGCGACCCTGGGGGCACAGATACGCAGTATTTT. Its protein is CASSDPGGTDTQYF.

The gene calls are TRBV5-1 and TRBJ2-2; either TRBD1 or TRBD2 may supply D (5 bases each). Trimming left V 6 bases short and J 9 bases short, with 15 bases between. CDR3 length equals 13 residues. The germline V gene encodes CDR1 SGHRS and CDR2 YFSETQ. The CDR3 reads CASTPRDQRELFF. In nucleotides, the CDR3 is TGCGCCAGCACCCCCCGGGACCAGAGGGAGCTGTTTTTT.

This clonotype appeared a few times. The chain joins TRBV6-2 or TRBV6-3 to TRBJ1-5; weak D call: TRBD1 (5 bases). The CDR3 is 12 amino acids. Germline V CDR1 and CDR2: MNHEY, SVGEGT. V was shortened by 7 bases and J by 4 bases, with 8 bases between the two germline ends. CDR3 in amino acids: CASNQGNQPQHF. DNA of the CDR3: TGTGCCAGCAACCAGGGTAATCAGCCCCAGCATTTT.

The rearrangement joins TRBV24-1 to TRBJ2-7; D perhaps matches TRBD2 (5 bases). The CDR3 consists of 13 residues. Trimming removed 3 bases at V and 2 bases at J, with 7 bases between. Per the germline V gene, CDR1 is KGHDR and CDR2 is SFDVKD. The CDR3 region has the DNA TGTGCCACCAGTGATGCGGGCCCCTACGAGCAGTACTTC. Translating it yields CATSDAGPYEQYF.

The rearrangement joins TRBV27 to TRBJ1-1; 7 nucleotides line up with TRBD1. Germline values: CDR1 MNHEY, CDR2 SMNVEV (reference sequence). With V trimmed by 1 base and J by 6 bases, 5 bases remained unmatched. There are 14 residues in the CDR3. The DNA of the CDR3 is TGTGCCAGCAGTTTATTCGGACAGGTGGCTGAAGCTTTCTTT. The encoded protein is CASSLFGQVAEAFF.

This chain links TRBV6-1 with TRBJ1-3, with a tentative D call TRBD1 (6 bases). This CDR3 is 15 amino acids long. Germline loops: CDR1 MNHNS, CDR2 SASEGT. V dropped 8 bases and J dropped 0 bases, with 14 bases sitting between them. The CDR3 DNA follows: TGTGCCAGCTCTCCGTGGGGGCCCTCTGGAAACACCATATATTTT. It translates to CASSPWGPSGNTIYF.

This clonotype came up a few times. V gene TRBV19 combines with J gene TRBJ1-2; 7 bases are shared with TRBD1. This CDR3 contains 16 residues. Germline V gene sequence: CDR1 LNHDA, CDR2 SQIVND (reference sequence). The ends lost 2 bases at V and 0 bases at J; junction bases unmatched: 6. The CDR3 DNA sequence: TGTGCCAGTAGTATACGACAGGGTCCCTCTAACTATGGCTACACCTTC. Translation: CASSIRQGPSNYGYTF.

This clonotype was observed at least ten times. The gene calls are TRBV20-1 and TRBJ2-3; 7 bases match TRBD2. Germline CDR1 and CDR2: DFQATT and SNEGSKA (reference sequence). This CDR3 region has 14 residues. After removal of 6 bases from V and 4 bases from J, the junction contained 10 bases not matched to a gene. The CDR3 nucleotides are TGCAGTGCGCCGACTAGCAAGGCAGCAGATACGCAGTATTTT. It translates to CSAPTSKAADTQYF.

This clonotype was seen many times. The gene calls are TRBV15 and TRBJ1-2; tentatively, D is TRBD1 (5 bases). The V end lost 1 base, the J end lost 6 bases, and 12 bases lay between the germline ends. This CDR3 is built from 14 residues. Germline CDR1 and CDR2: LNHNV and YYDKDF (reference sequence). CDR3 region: CATSRGFRGDGYTF. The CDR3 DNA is TGTGCCACCAGCAGAGGTTTCAGAGGGGATGGCTACACCTTC.

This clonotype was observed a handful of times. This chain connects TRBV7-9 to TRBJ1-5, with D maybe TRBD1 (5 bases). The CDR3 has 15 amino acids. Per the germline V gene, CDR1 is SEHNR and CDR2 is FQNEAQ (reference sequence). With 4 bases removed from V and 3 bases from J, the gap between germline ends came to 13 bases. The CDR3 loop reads CASSSGPRDNQPQHF. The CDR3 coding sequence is TGTGCCAGCAGCTCCGGTCCCAGGGACAATCAGCCCCAGCATTTT. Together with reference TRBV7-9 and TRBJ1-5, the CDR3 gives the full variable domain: DTGVSQNPRHKITKRGQNVTFRCDPISEHNRLYWYRQTLGQGPEFLTYFQNEAQLEKSRLLSDRFSAERPKGSFSTLEIQRTEQGDSAMYLCASSSGPRDNQPQHFGDGTRLSIL.

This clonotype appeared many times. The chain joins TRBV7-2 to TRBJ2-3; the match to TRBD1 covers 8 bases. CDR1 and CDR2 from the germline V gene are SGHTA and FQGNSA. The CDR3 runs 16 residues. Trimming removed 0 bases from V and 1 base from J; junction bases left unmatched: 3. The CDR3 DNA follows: TGTGCCAGCAGCTTAGCTCAGGGGGCCGGCACAGATACGCAGTATTTT. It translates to CASSLAQGAGTDTQYF. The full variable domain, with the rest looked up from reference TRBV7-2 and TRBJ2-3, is GAGVSQSPSNKVTEKGKDVELRCDPISGHTALYWYRQSLGQGLEFLIYFQGNSAPDKSGLPSDRFSAERTGGSVSTLTIQRTQQEDSAVYLCASSLAQGAGTDTQYFGPGTRLTVL.

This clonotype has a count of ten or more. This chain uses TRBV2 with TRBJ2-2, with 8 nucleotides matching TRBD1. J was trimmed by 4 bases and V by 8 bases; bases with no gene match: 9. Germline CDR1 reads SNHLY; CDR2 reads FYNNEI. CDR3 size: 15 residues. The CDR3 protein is CASVPGQVITGELFF. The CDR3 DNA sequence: TGTGCCAGCGTCCCGGGACAGGTCATCACCGGGGAGCTGTTTTTT.

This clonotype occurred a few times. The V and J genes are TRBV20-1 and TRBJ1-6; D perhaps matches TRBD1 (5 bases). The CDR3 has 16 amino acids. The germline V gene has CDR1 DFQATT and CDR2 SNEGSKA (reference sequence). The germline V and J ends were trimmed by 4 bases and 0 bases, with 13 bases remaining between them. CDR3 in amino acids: CSANTRQHSYNSPLHF. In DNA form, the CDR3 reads TGCAGTGCTAACACACGACAGCACTCCTATAATTCACCCCTCCACTTT.

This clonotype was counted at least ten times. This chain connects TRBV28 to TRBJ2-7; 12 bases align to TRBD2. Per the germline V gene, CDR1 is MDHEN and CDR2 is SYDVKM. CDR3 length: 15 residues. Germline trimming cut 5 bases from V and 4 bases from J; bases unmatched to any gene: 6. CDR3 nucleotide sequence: TGTGCCAGCAGTATCTCCGGACTAGCGGGATACGAGCAGTACTTC. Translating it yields CASSISGLAGYEQYF.

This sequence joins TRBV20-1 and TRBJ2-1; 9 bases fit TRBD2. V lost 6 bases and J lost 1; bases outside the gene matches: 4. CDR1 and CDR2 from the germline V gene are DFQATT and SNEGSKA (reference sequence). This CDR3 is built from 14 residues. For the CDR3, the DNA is TGCAGTGCCCAAGGACTAGCGTCCTACAATGAGCAGTTCTTC. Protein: CSAQGLASYNEQFF.

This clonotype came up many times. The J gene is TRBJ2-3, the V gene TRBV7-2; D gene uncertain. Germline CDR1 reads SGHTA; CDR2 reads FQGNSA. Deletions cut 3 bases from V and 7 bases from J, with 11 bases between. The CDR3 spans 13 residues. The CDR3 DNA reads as TGTGCCAGCAGCTTCGAACCGGGTAATACGCAGTATTTT. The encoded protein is CASSFEPGNTQYF.

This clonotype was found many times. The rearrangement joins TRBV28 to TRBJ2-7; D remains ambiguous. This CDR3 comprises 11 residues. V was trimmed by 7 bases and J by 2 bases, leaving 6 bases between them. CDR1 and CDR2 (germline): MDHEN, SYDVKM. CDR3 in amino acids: CASTSAYEQYF. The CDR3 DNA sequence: TGTGCCAGCACCAGCGCCTACGAGCAGTACTTC. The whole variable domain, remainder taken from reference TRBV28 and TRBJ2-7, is DVKVTQSSRYLVKRTGEKVFLECVQDMDHENMFWYRQDPGLGLRLIYFSYDVKMKEKGDIPEGYSVSREKKERFSLILESASTNQTSMYLCASTSAYEQYFGPGTRLTVT.

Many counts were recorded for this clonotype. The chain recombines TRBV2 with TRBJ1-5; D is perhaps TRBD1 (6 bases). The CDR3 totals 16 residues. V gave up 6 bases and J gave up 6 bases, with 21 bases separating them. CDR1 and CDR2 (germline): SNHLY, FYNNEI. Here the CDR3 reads CASSSGGQGRSQPQHF. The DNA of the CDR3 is TGTGCCAGCAGCTCCGGAGGGCAGGGGAGATCTCAGCCCCAGCATTTT.

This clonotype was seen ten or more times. CDR3 coding DNA: TGTGCCAGCAGTTTTGAGGGGTCGGCTTTCTTT. Protein sequence: CASSFEGSAFF. The chain joins TRBV27 to TRBJ1-1; D is possibly TRBD1 (5 bases). This CDR3 spans 11 amino acids. V lost 3 bases and J lost 11, with 10 bases in between. The germline V gene encodes CDR1 MNHEY and CDR2 SMNVEV (reference sequence).

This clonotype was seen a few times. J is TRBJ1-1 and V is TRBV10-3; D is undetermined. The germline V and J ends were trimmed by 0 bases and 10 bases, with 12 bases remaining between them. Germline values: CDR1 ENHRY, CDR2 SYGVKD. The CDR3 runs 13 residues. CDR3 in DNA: TGTGCCATCAGTGAGTCAGTCGGAGAGGCAGCTTTCTTT. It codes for CAISESVGEAAFF.

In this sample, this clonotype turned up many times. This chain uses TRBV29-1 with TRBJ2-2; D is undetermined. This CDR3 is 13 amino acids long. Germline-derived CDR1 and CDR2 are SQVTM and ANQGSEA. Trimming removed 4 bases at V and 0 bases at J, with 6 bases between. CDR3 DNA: TGCAGCGTTGGCAGGCCGAACACCGGGGAGCTGTTTTTT. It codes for CSVGRPNTGELFF.

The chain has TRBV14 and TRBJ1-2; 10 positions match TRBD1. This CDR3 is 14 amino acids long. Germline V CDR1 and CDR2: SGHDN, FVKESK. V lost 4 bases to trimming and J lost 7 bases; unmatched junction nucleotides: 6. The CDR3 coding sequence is TGTGCCAGCAGCCCGACAGGGGGCGAGGGTGGCTACACCTTC. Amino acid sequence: CASSPTGGEGGYTF. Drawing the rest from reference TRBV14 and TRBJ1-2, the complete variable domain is EAGVTQFPSHSVIEKGQTVTLRCDPISGHDNLYWYRRVMGKEIKFLLHFVKESKQDESGMPNNRFLAERTGGTYSTLKVQPAELEDSGVYFCASSPTGGEGGYTFGSGTRLTVV.

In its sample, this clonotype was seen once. The CDR3 spells CASSRPDRNTGELFF. The DNA of the CDR3 is TGTGCCAGCAGCCGACCGGACAGGAACACCGGGGAGCTGTTTTTT. The V call is TRBV3-1, the J call TRBJ2-2; possible D gene TRBD1, 6 bases. V dropped 4 bases and J dropped 1 base, with 10 bases sitting between them. The CDR3 is made up of 15 amino acids. Germline assignment: CDR1 LGHDT and CDR2 YNNKEL (reference sequence).

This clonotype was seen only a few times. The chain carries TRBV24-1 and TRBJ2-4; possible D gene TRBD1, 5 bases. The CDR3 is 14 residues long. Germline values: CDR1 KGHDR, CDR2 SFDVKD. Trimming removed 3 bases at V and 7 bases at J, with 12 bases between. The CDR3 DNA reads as TGTGCCACCAGTGATCCTACAGGTGGCAACATTCAGTACTTC. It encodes CATSDPTGGNIQYF.

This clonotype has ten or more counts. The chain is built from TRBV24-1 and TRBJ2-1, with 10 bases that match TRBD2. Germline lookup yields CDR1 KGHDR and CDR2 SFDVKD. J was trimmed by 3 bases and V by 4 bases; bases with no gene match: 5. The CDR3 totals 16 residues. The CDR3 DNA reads TGTGCCACCAGTGACTCGACTAGCGGGCGCTACAATGAGCAGTTCTTC. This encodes CATSDSTSGRYNEQFF.

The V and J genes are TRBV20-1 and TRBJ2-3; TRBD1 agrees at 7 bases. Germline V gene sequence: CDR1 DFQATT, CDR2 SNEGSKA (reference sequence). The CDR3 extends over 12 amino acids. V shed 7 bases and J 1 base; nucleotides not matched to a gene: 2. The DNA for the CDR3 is TGCAGTGTAGGGGGCCGCACAGATACGCAGTATTTT. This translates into CSVGGRTDTQYF.

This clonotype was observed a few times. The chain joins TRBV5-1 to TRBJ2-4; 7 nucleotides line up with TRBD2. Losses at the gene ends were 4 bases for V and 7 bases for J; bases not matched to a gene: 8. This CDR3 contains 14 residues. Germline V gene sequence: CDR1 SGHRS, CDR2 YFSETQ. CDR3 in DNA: TGCGCCAGCAGCCTGGGGGGGTTTGCGAACATTCAGTACTTC. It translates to CASSLGGFANIQYF.